This entry describes one T cell receptor beta chain. Its antigen is unidentified. The CDR3 contains 14 residues. V was pared by 3 bases and J by 5 bases, with 3 bases of the junction left unmatched. The V gene's germline CDR1 is LNHNV and CDR2 YYDKDF (reference sequence). Data came from immunoSEQ multiplex PCR; TCRdb stores just in-frame clones and leaves some out. Of 2,100,000 or so clones listed, more than 90% are singletons. The data stem from a study of shared clonotypes between healthy human individuals. Whole-study results and caveats: Only blood was sampled, and tissue TCR repertoires likely differ from blood ones. Sharing across a few donors was seen in 4% to 6.5% of naive CD4 clonotypes. In general, naive subsets displayed greater estimated richness than memory subsets did.

The TCR comes from a man aged 18-30 years in good health. This chain connects TRBV15 to TRBJ1-2, with TRBD1 matching over 10 bases. The sample comprised naive CD4+ T cells sorted from blood. Stated subset: CD45RA+ positively selected. CDR3 coding DNA: TGTGCCACCAGCAGGTCGGGACAGGGGTATGGCTACACCTTC. It is translated as CATSRSGQGYGYTF.